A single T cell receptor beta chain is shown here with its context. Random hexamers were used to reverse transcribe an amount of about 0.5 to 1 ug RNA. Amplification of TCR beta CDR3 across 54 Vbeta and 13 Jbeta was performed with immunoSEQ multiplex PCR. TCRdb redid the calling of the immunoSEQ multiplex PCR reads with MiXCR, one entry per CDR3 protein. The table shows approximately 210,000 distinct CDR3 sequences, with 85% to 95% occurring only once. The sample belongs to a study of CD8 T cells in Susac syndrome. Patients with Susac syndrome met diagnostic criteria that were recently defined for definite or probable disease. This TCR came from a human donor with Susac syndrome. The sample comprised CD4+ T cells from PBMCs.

CDR3 region: CSVKKTGTSYGYTF. CDR3 in DNA: TGCAGCGTCAAGAAAACCGGGACCTCCTATGGCTACACCTTC. This chain uses TRBV29-1 with TRBJ1-2, with a possible D match to TRBD1 (5 bases). The ends were cut back, 6 bases at V and 4 bases at J, with 18 bases in the middle. The length of the CDR3 is 14 residues. CDR1 is SQVTM and CDR2 is ANQGSEA in the germline V gene.